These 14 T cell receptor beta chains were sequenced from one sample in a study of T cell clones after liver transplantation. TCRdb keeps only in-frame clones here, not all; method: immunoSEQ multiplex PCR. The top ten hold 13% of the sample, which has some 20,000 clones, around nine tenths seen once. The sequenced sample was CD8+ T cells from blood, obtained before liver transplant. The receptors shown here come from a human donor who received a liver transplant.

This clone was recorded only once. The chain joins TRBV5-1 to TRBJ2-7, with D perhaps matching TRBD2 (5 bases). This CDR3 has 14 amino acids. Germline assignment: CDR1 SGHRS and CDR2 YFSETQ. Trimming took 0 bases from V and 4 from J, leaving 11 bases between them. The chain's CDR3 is CASSLVGGRYEQYF. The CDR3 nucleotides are TGCGCCAGCAGCTTGGTAGGAGGTCGGTACGAGCAGTACTTC.

This CDR3 reads CASSDPNTGELFF. CDR3 DNA: TGCGCCAGCAGTGACCCGAACACCGGGGAGCTGTTTTTT. J is TRBJ2-2 and V is TRBV4-1; D is undetermined. V lost 6 bases and J 0 bases, leaving 5 bases between the germline ends. The CDR3 consists of 13 residues. CDR1 and CDR2 from the germline V gene are MGHRA and YSYEKL.

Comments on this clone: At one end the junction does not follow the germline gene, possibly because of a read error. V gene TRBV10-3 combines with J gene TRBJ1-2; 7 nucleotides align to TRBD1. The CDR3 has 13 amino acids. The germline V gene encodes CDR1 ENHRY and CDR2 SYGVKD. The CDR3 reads CASSGTDRDGYTF. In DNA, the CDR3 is TGTGCCAGCAGTGGGACAGACCGAGATGGCTACACCTTC.

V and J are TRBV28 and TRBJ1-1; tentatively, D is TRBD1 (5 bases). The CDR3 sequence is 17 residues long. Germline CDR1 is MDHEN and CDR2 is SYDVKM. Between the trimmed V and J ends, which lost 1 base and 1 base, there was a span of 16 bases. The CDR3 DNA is TGTGCCAGCAGTTTATTCGCAGGGATACTGGCGAACACTGAAGCTTTCTTT. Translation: CASSLFAGILANTEAFF.

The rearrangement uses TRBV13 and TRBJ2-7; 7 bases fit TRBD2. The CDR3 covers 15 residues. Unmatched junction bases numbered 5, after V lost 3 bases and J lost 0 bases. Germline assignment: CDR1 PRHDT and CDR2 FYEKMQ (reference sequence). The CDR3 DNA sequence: TGTGCCAGCAGCTTGCGGCTAGCGGCCTCCTACGAGCAGTACTTC. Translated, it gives CASSLRLAASYEQYF.

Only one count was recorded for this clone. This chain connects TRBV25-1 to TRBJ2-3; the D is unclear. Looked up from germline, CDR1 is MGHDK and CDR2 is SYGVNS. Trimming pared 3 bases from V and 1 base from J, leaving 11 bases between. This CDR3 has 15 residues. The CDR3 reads CASSDGWGGTDTQYF. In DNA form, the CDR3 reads TGTGCCAGCAGTGACGGGTGGGGTGGCACAGATACGCAGTATTTT.

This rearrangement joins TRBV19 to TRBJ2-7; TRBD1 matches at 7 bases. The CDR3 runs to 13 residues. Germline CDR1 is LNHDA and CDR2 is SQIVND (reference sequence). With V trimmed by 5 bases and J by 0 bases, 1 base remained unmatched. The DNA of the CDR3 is TGTGCCAGTAGTCAGGGGGACTCCTACGAGCAGTACTTC. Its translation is CASSQGDSYEQYF.

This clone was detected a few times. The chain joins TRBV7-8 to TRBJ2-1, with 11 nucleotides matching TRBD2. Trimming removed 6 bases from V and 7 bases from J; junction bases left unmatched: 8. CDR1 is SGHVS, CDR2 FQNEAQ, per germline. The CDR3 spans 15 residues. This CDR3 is CASRLLAGALNEQFF. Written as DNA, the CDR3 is TGTGCCAGCAGGTTACTAGCGGGAGCTCTAAATGAGCAGTTCTTC.

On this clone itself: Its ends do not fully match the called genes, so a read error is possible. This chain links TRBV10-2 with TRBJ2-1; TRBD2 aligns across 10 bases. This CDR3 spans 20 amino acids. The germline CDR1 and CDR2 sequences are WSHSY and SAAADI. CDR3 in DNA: TGCGCCAGCAGAGAGTCACAGGGAACTAGCGGGGATCTCGCCCGTGGTGAGCAGTTCTTC. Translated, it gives CASRESQGTSGDLARGEQFF.

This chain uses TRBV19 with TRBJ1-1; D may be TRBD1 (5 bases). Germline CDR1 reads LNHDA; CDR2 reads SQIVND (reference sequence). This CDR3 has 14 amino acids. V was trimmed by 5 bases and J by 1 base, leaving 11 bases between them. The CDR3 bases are TGTGCCAGTAGTTTCGGGACTGGGAACACTGAAGCTTTCTTT. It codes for CASSFGTGNTEAFF.

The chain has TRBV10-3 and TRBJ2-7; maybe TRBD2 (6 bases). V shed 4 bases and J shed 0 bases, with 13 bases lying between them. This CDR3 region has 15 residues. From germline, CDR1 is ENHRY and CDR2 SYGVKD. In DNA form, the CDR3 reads TGTGCCATCAGTGGGCCGGGAGCGCACTCCTACGAGCAGTACTTC. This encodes CAISGPGAHSYEQYF.

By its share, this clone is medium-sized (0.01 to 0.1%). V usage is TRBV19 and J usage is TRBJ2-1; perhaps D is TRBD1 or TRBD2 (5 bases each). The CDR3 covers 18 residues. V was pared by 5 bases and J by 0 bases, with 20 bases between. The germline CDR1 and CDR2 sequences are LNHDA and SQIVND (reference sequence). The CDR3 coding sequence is TGTGCCAGTAGTTTCCCAGAGGGGCGGCCGAGCTCCTACAATGAGCAGTTCTTC. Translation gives CASSFPEGRPSSYNEQFF.

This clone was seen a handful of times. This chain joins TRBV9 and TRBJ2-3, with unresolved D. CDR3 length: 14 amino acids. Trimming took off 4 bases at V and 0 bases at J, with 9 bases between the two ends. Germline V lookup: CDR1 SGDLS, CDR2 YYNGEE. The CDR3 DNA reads TGTGCCAGCAGCTCTGGACCGAGCACAGATACGCAGTATTTT. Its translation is CASSSGPSTDTQYF. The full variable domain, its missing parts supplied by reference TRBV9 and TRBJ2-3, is DSGVTQTPKHLITATGQRVTLRCSPRSGDLSVYWYQQSLDQGLQFLIQYYNGEERAKGNILERFSAQQFPDLHSELNLSSLELGDSALYFCASSSGPSTDTQYFGPGTRLTVL.

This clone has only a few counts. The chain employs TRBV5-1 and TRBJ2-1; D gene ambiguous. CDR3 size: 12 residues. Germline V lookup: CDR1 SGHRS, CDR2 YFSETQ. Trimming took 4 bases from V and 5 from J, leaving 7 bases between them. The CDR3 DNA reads TGCGCCAGCAGCGTTTCAGACAATGAGCAGTTCTTC. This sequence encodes CASSVSDNEQFF.